These 12 T cell receptor beta chains were sequenced from one sample in a study of blood T cell repertoires in COVID-19. The method was immunoSEQ multiplex PCR; TCRdb's version includes in-frame clones alone and lacks a portion of them. The table records 360,000 or so clones, roughly 87% of them present only once. Sequencing was done on a sample of PBMCs or T cells enriched from blood (not recorded which). These receptors were obtained from a woman in her twenties or thirties who had recovered from COVID-19.

The chain is built from TRBV2 and TRBJ2-7, with 8 bases that match TRBD2. The CDR3 runs to 14 residues. J gave up 2 bases and V 3 bases, and 3 bases lay outside the gene matches. The germline gives CDR1 SNHLY, CDR2 FYNNEI. This chain's CDR3 is CASSDQRGPYEQYF. The CDR3 DNA is TGTGCCAGCAGTGACCAGCGGGGGCCCTACGAGCAGTACTTC.

This chain joins TRBV5-5 and TRBJ1-1, with D uncertain. CDR1 SGHKS and CDR2 YYEKEE come from the germline V gene (reference sequence). This CDR3 is 13 amino acids long. V dropped 4 bases and J dropped 11 bases, with 18 bases sitting between them. This CDR3 reads CASSKAASDWAFF. CDR3 nucleotides: TGTGCCAGCAGCAAGGCGGCGTCCGACTGGGCTTTCTTT.

The rearrangement joins TRBV7-9 to TRBJ2-3, with 9 bases lining up with TRBD1. CDR1 SEHNR and CDR2 FQNEAQ come from the germline V gene (reference sequence). Germline trimming cut 4 bases from V and 5 bases from J; bases unmatched to any gene: 7. The CDR3 loop spans 15 amino acids. Here the CDR3 DNA reads TGTGCCAGCAGCTGGGGACAGGGCGGGAGAGATACGCAGTATTTT. Amino acid sequence: CASSWGQGGRDTQYF. Full variable domain (missing parts from reference TRBV7-9 and TRBJ2-3): DTGVSQNPRHKITKRGQNVTFRCDPISEHNRLYWYRQTLGQGPEFLTYFQNEAQLEKSRLLSDRFSAERPKGSFSTLEIQRTEQGDSAMYLCASSWGQGGRDTQYFGPGTRLTVL.

A few counts support this clone. This chain uses TRBV3-1 (or the pseudogene TRBV3-2) with TRBJ2-1; possible D gene TRBD2, 6 bases. V lost 4 bases to trimming and J lost 4 bases, with 11 bases between them. CDR1 is LGHDT, CDR2 YNNKEL, per germline (reference sequence). The CDR3 spans 14 residues. The CDR3 bases are TGTGCCAGCAGCCGGGAGGACGGTTACAATGAGCAGTTCTTC. As protein: CASSREDGYNEQFF.

The CDR3 nucleotides are TGTGCCTGGAGTATGGACAGGGCATCGGGTGAGCAGTACTTC. It codes for CAWSMDRASGEQYF. The V and J genes are TRBV30 and TRBJ2-7, with 8 nucleotides matching TRBD1. CDR1 and CDR2 from the germline V gene are GTSNPN and SVGIG (reference sequence). The CDR3 length is 14 residues. With V trimmed by 2 bases and J by 7 bases, 10 bases remained unmatched.

This clone was seen only a few times. CDR3 region: CASKLQRGRDYEQYF. DNA for the CDR3: TGTGCCAGCAAGCTTCAGAGGGGGAGAGACTACGAGCAGTACTTC. The chain combines TRBV27 with TRBJ2-7; D perhaps matches TRBD1 (6 bases). V gave up 7 bases and J gave up 3 bases, with 19 bases separating them. From germline, CDR1 is MNHEY and CDR2 SMNVEV (reference sequence). The CDR3 is made up of 15 amino acids.

With regard to this clone: The identical CDR3 is also encoded by other nucleotide sequences in the sample. This rearrangement joins TRBV2 to TRBJ2-7, with D possibly matching TRBD1 (5 bases). Trimming stripped 3 bases from V and 2 bases from J, with 11 bases between. CDR3 length equals 14 residues. CDR1 is SNHLY, CDR2 FYNNEI, per germline. CDR3 sequence: CASSEQGVAYEQYF. The CDR3 nucleotides read TGTGCCAGCAGTGAGCAGGGTGTTGCCTACGAGCAGTACTTC.

The genes are TRBV11-2 and TRBJ2-2, with D perhaps TRBD2 (5 bases). Trimming removed 4 bases from V and 5 bases from J, with 17 bases in between. The CDR3 runs to 16 residues. Germline lookup yields CDR1 SGHAT and CDR2 FQNNGV. CDR3 in DNA: TGTGCCAGCAGCTCCTTGGCGGGTTGGGATACCGGGGAGCTGTTTTTT. Protein sequence: CASSSLAGWDTGELFF.

The chain has TRBV5-6 and TRBJ1-3; no clear D gene. The CDR3 is made up of 16 amino acids. Germline V gene data show CDR1 as SGHDT and CDR2 as YYEEEE. Deletions cut 4 bases from V and 2 bases from J, with 16 bases between. Written as DNA, the CDR3 is TGTGCCAGCAGCCCCAATGCCGGGGTAACTGGAAACACCATATATTTT. Translation: CASSPNAGVTGNTIYF.

This clone was counted a single time. The chain employs TRBV7-2 and TRBJ2-7; TRBD2 matches at 8 bases. The length of the CDR3 is 14 residues. Germline CDR1 and CDR2: SGHTA and FQGNSA. With V trimmed by 5 bases and J by 2 bases, 5 bases remained unmatched. CDR3 bases: TGTGCCAGCAGCCCGGGACTAGTTACCTACGAGCAGTACTTC. This sequence encodes CASSPGLVTYEQYF.

In regard to this clone: An end of the junction does not agree with germline; a read error may underlie this. The V and J genes are TRBV9 and TRBJ1-1; D remains ambiguous. The germline V gene encodes CDR1 SGDLS and CDR2 YYNGEE. The CDR3 spans 14 residues. CDR3 DNA sequence: TGTGCCAGCACCGTAGCCGCAGTGAACACTGAAGCTTTCTTT. This translates into CASTVAAVNTEAFF. The whole variable domain, remainder taken from reference TRBV9 and TRBJ1-1, is DSGVTQTPKHLITATGQRVTLRCSPRSGDLSVYWYQQSLDQGLQFLIQYYNGEERAKGNILERFSAQQFPDLHSELNLSSLELGDSALYFCASTVAAVNTEAFFGQGTRLTVV.

The chain recombines TRBV18 with TRBJ2-5, with 8 bases fitting TRBD2. The trim removed 1 base at V and 4 bases at J, leaving 5 bases unmatched. Germline V gives CDR1 KGHSH, CDR2 LQKENI. The CDR3 has 15 amino acids. The CDR3 reads CASSPRASGRETQYF. Written as DNA, the CDR3 is TGTGCCAGCTCACCACGGGCTAGCGGGCGAGAGACCCAGTACTTC.